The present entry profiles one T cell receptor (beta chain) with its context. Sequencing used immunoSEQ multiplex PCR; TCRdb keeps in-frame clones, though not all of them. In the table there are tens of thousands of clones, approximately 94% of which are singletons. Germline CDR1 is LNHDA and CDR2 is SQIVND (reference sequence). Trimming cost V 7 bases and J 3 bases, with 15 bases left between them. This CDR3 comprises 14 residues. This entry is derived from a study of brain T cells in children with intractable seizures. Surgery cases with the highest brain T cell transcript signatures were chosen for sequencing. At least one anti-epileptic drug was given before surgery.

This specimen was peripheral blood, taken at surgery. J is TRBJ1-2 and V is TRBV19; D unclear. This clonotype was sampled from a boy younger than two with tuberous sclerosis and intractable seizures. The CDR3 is CASTGGWWYYGYTF. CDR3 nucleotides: TGTGCCAGTACTGGCGGGTGGTGGTACTATGGCTACACCTTC.